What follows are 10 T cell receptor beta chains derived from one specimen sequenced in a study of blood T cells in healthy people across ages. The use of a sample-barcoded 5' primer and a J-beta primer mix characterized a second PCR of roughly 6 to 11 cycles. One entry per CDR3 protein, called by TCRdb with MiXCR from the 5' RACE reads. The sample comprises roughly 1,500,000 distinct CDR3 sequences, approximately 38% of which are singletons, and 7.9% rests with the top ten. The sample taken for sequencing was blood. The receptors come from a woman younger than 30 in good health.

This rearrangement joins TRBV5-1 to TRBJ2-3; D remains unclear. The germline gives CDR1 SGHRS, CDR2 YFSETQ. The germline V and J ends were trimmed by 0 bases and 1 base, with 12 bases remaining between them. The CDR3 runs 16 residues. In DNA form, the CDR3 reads TGCGCCAGCAGCTTGGCCAGGTCTGTGGGCACAGATACGCAGTATTTT. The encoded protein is CASSLARSVGTDTQYF.

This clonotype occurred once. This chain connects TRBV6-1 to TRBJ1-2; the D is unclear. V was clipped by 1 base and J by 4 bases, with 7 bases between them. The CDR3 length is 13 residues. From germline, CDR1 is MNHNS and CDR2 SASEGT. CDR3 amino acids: CASSEEFVYGYTF. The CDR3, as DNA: TGTGCCAGCAGTGAAGAATTTGTCTATGGCTACACCTTC.

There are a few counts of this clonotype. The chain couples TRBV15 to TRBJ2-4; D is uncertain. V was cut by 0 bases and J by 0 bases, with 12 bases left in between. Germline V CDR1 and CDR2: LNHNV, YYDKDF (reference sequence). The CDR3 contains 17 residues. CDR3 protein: CATSREKTRLAKNIQYF. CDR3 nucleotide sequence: TGTGCCACCAGCAGAGAGAAAACCCGGCTAGCCAAAAACATTCAGTACTTC.

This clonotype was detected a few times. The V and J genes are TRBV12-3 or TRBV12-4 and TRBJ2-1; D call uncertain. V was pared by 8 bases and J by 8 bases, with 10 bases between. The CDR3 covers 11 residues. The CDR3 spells CASAWNHEQFF. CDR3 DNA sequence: TGTGCCAGCGCGTGGAACCATGAGCAGTTCTTC.

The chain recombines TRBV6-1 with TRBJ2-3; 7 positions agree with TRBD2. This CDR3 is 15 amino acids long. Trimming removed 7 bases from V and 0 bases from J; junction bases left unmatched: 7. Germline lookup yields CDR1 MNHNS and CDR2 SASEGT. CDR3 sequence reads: CASTPKRGSTDTQYF. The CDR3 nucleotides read TGTGCCAGCACCCCAAAGCGGGGTAGCACAGATACGCAGTATTTT.

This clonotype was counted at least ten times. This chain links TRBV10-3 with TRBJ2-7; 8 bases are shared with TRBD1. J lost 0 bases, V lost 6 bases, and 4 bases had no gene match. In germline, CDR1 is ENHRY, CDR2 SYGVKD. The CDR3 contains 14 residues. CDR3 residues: CAIRDRGSSYEQYF. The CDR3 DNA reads TGTGCCATCAGAGACAGGGGTAGCTCCTACGAGCAGTACTTC.

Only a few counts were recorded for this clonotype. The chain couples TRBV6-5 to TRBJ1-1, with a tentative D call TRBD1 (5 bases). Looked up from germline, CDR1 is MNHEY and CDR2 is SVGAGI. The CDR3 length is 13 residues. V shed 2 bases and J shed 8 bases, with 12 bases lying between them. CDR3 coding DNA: TGTGCCAGCAGTTACGGGGGGTTAATGGAAGCTTTCTTT. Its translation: CASSYGGLMEAFF.

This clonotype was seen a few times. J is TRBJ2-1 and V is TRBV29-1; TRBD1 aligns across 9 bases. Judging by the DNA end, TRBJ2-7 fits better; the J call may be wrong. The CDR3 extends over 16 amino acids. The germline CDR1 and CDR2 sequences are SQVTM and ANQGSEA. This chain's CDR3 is CSVEGQTGGSYNEQYF. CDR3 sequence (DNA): TGCAGCGTTGAAGGCCAGACAGGGGGTTCCTACAATGAGCAGTACTTC.

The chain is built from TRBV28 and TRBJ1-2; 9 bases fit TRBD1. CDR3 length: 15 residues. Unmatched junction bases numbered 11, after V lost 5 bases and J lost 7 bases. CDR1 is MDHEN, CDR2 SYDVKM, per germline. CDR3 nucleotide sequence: TGTGCCAGCAGTGGGGGGACAGGGTGGTTTCGTGGCTACACCTTC. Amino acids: CASSGGTGWFRGYTF.

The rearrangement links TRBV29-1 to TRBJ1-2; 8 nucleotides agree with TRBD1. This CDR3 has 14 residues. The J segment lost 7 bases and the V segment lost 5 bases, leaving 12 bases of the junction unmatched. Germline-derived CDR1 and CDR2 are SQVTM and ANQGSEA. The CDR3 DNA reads TGCAGCGTTTCCCCTGAGAACAGGGGGGTTGGCTACACCTTC. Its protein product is CSVSPENRGVGYTF.